The clone carrying this T cell receptor (beta chain) showed up many times. Its target is unknown. These data belong to a study of CD8+CD57+ T cells in acquired aplastic anemia. Across the study: Isolated CD4+ and CD8+ cells, once sorted, yielded DNA averaging about 3.2 ug. Study observations and caveats: Patients showed no significant difference from controls in CD8+ Simpson's diversity. Found in both controls and patients were around 30 CD8+ CDR3 sequences.

Using genomic DNA as the template, TCR beta VDJ and CDR3 profiling was carried out. MiXCR was run by TCRdb on the reads, yielding one entry per CDR3 protein. This sample carries around 430,000 distinct CDR3 sequences, less than 35% of them seen once, and the ten largest clones take roughly 0.89%. The length of the CDR3 is 14 residues. Trimming at V came to 1 base and at J to 6 bases, leaving 5 bases not matched to a gene. Patients selected for sequencing had displayed CD8+CD57+ cell expansion by flow cytometry. Receipt of therapy had not occurred in any patient by the time of blood sampling. The TCR sequence derives from a human donor with aplastic anemia. Specimen: sorted CD4+, CD8+, or CD8+CD57+ T cells (not recorded which) from PBMCs. The J gene is TRBJ2-7, the V gene TRBV12-3 or TRBV12-4, with 8 positions matching TRBD1. CDR3 residues: CASSLGDTGGEQYF. Written as DNA, the CDR3 is TGTGCCAGCAGTTTAGGGGACACAGGGGGCGAGCAGTACTTC.